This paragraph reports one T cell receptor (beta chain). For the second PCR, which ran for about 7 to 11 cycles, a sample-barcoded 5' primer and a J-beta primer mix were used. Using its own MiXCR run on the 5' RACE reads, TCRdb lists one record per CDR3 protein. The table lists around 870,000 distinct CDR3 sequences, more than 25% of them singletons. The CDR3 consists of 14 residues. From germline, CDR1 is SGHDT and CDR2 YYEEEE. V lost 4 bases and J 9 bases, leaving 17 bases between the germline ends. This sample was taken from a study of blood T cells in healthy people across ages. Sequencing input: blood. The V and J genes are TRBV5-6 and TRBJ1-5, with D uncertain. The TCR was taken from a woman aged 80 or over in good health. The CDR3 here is CASSRGRVSRPQHF. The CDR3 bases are TGTGCCAGCAGCCGTGGACGGGTTTCCAGGCCCCAGCATTTT. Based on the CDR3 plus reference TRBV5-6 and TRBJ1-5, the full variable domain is DAGVTQSPTHLIKTRGQQVTLRCSPKSGHDTVSWYQQALGQGPQFIFQYYEEEERQRGNFPDRFSGHQFPNYSSELNVNALLLGDSALYLCASSRGRVSRPQHFGDGTRLSIL.